This T cell receptor (beta chain) came from a study of cytomegalovirus exposure and HLA in healthy donors. Study-level results: Later analysis showed most CMV-associated TCR beta chains appearing HLA-restricted. An analysis was carried out at a later point. It showed that HLA-associated TCR beta chains were more clonally expanded than equally common non-associated chains. The study put 150 to 200 TCR beta chains on its list as cytomegalovirus-associated.

On this clone itself: Antigen unknown.

13 Jbeta primers and 60 Vbeta primers were used for the PCR. Assay used: immunoSEQ multiplex PCR; TCRdb lists only in-frame clones, some missing. This repertoire includes some 120,000 clones. Trimming cost V 4 bases and J 10 bases; bases outside gene matches: 6. Germline values: CDR1 SGHTS, CDR2 YDEGEE. The CDR3 has 14 amino acids. Regarding donors, all were healthy bone marrow donors. The sequence derives from a man in his thirties or forties in good health and CMV-seronegative. Sequenced sample: PBMCs. The J gene is TRBJ1-6, the V gene TRBV5-8, with 9 bases lining up with TRBD1. The CDR3 coding sequence is TGTGCCAGCAGCCGACAGGGGGTTGGCTCACCCCTCCACTTT. Amino acid sequence: CASSRQGVGSPLHF.